These T cell receptor beta chains were read from a single sample in a study of human T cells and chemical hapten exposure. TCRdb re-derived calls from the RACE reads in MiXCR, one entry per CDR3 protein. Of tens of thousands of distinct CDR3 sequences listed, under 13% are singletons. Sequencing used whole blood, obtained in connection with sensitization to the hapten diphenylcyclopropenone (DPC). All receptors derive from a woman aged 50 to 60 with alopecia areata. Some clones in this sample may be carry-over from other donors' samples. The CDR3 runs from the conserved cysteine through the conserved F or W. Each record gives: V gene, clone size, D gene, J gene, CDR3 DNA, CDR3 protein. The D gene is left open where the match is weak. The size field is filled for only some rows; it gives once, few, many or a size class.

TRBV6-1	many	.	TRBJ1-4	TGTGCCAGCCAAAATTGGGGAACTAATGAAAAACTGTTTTTT	CASQNWGTNEKLFF
TRBV7-3	few	.	TRBJ2-1	TGTGCCAGCAGCTTGGACCCTTACAATGAGCAGTTCTTC	CASSLDPYNEQFF
TRBV7-2	.	.	TRBJ2-3	TGTGCCAGCAGCTTAGTAACAACTAGCACAGATACGCAGTATTTT	CASSLVTTSTDTQYF
TRBV5-1	many	.	TRBJ2-1	TGCGCCAGCAGCTTGGCAGGGGATGAGCAGTTCTTC	CASSLAGDEQFF
TRBV9	.	TRBD2	TRBJ2-1	TGTGCCAGCAGCGTAGTCCCTGGGACTAGCGGGAGCAATGAGCAGTTCTTC	CASSVVPGTSGSNEQFF
TRBV7-3	.	TRBD1	TRBJ2-7	TGTGCCAGCAGCAAGGACAGGGCGCGCGAGCAGTACTTC	CASSKDRAREQYF
TRBV7-9	many	TRBD1	TRBJ2-7	TGTGCCAGCAGCTTGGACAGGTTATACGAGCAGTACTTC	CASSLDRLYEQYF
TRBV5-4	.	TRBD1	TRBJ2-7	TGTGCCAGCAGCCACCGGACAGGGGAAATCGACGAGCAGTACTTC	CASSHRTGEIDEQYF
TRBV20-1	many	TRBD1	TRBJ1-1	TGCAGTACTAGGGGGCTGAACACTGAAGCTTTCTTT	CSTRGLNTEAFF
TRBV30	many	.	TRBJ1-5	TGTGCCTGGAGTGTAAACCCGTGGGTCACCTACAATCAGCCCCAGCATTTT	CAWSVNPWVTYNQPQHF
TRBV20-1	.	.	TRBJ2-4	TGCAGTGCTAGAGCGGTGAGACCCGGACTAGCCAAAAACATTCAGTACTTC	CSARAVRPGLAKNIQYF
TRBV6-6	few	.	TRBJ2-5	TGTGCCAGCAGTTATCGCCTTGGGGAAGAGACCCAGTACTTC	CASSYRLGEETQYF